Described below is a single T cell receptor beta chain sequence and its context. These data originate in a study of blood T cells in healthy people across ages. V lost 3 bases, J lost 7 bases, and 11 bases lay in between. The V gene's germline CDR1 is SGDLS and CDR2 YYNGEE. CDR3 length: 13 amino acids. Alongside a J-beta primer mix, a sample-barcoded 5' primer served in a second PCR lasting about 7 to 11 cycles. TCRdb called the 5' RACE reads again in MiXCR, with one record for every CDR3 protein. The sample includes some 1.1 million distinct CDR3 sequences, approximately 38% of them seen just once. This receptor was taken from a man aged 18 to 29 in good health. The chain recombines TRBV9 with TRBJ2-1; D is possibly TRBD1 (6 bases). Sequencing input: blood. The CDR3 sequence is CASSGGGPNEQFF. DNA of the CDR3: TGTGCCAGCAGCGGTGGGGGCCCGAATGAGCAGTTCTTC.